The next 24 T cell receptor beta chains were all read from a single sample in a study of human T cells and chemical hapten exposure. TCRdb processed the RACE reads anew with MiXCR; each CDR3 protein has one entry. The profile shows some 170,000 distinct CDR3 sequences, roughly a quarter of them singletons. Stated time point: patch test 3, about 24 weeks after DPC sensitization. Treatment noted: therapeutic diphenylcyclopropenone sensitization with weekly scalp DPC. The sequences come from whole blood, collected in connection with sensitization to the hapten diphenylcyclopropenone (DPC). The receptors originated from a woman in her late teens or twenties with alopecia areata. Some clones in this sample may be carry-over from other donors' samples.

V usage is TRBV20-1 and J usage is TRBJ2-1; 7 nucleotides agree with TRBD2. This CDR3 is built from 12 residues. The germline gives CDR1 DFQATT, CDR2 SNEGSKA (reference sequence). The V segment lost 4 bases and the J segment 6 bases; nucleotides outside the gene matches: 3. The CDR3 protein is CSAIGTINEQFF. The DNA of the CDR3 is TGCAGTGCTATCGGGACTATCAATGAGCAGTTCTTC.

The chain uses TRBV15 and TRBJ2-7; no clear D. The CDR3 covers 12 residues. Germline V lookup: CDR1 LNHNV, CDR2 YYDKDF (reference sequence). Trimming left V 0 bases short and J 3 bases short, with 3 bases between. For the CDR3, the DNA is TGTGCCACCAGCAGAGACCACTACGAGCAGTACTTC. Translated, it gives CATSRDHYEQYF.

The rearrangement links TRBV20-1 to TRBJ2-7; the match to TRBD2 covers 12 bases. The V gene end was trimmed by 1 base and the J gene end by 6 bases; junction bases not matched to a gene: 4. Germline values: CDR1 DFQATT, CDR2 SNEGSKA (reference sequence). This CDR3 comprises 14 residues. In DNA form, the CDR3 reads TGCAGTGCTAGAGGGCTAGCGGGGGGGTTCGAGCAGTACTTC. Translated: CSARGLAGGFEQYF.

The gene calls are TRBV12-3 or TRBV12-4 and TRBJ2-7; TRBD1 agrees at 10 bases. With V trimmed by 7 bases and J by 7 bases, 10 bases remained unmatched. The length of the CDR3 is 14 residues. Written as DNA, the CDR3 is TGTGCCAGCACCCTGACAGGGGGCGAGCGGGAGCAGTACTTC. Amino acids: CASTLTGGEREQYF.

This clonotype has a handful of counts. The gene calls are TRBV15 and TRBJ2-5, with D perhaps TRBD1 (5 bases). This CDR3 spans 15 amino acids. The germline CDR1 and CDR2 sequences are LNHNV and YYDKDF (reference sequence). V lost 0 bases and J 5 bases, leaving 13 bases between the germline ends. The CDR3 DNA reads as TGTGCCACCAGCAGAGATGCGGTCAGGGTGGAGACCCAGTACTTC. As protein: CATSRDAVRVETQYF.

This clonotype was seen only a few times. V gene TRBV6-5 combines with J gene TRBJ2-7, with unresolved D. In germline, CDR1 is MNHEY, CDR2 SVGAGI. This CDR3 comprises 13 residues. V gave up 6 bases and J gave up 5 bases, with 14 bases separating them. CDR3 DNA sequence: TGTGCCAGCAGCCAAGGTGCCAGGAACGAGCAGTACTTC. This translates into CASSQGARNEQYF.

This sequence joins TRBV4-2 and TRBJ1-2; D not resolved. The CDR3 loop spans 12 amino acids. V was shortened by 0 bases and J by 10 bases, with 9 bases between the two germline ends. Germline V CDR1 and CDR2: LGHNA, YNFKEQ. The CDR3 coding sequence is TGTGCCAGCAGCCAAGAGGAAGCGCTCTACACCTTC. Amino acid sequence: CASSQEEALYTF.

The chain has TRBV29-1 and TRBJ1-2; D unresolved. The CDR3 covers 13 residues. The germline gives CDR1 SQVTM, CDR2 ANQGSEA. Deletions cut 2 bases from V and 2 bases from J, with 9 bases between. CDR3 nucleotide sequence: TGCAGCGTTGAACGGCTCCTGAACTATGGCTACACCTTC. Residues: CSVERLLNYGYTF.

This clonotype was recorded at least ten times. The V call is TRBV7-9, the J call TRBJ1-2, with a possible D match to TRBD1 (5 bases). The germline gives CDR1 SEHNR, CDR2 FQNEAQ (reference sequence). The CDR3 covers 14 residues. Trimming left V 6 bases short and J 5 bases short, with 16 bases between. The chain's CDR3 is CASRGDAVGYGYTF. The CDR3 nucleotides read TGTGCCAGCAGAGGGGATGCAGTAGGTTATGGCTACACCTTC.

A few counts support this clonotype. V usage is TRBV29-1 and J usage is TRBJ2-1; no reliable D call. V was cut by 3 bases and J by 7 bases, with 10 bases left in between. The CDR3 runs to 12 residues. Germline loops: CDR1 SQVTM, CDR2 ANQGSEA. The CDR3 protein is CSVDRARNEQFF. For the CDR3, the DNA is TGCAGCGTTGATAGGGCCCGGAATGAGCAGTTCTTC.

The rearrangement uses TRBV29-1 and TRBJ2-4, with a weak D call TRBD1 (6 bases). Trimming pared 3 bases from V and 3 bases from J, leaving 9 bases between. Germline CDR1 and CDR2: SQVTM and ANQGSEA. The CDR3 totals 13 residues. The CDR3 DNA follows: TGCAGCGTTGAGTTAGGGGGCAAAAACATTCAGTACTTC. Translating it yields CSVELGGKNIQYF.

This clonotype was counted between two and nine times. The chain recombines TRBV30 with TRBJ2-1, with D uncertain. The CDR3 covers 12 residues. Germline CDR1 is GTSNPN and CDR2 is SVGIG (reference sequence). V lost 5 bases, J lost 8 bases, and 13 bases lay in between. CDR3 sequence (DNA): TGTGCCTGGTCTCCCCAGTCGGATGAGCAGTTCTTC. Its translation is CAWSPQSDEQFF.

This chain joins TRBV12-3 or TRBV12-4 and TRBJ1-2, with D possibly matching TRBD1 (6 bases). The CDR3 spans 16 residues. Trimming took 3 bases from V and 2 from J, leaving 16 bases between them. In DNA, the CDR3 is TGTGCCAGCAGTTTTGGTTTTTGGGACATCAACTATGGCTACACCTTC. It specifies CASSFGFWDINYGYTF.

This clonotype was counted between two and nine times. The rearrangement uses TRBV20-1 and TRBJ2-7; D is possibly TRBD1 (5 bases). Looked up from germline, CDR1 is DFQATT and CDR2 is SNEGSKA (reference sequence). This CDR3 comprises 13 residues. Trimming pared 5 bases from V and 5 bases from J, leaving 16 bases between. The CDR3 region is CSAGRQGGHEQYF. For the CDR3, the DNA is TGCAGTGCTGGGCGGCAGGGTGGCCACGAGCAGTACTTC.

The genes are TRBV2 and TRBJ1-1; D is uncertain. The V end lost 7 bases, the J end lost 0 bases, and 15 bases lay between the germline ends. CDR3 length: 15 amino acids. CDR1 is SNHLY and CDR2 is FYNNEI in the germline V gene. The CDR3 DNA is TGTGCCAGCATTATTGGCAGCCACATGAACACTGAAGCTTTCTTT. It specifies CASIIGSHMNTEAFF.

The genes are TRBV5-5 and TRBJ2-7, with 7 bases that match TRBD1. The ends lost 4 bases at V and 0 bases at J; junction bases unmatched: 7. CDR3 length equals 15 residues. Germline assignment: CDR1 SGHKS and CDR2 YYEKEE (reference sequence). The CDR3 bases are TGTGCCAGCAGCCACCCCGGACAGGCCTCCTACGAGCAGTACTTC. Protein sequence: CASSHPGQASYEQYF. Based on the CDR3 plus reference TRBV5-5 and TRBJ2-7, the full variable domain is DAGVTQSPTHLIKTRGQQVTLRCSPISGHKSVSWYQQVLGQGPQFIFQYYEKEERGRGNFPDRFSARQFPNYSSELNVNALLLGDSALYLCASSHPGQASYEQYFGPGTRLTVT.

DNA for the CDR3: TGTGCCAGCAGCCCACGAGACAGACTAATAACCTCCTACGAGCAGTACTTC. It is translated as CASSPRDRLITSYEQYF. The J gene is TRBJ2-7, the V gene TRBV9, with D perhaps given as TRBD1 or TRBD2 (5 bases each). Trimming stripped 4 bases from V and 0 bases from J, with 20 bases between. This CDR3 is built from 17 residues. Germline assignment: CDR1 SGDLS and CDR2 YYNGEE.

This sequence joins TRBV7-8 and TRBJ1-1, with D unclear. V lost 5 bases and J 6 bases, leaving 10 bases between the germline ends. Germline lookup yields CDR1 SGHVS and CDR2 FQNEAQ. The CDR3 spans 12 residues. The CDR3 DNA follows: TGTGCCAGCAGCACAGTTGTGGCTGAAGCTTTCTTT. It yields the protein CASSTVVAEAFF.

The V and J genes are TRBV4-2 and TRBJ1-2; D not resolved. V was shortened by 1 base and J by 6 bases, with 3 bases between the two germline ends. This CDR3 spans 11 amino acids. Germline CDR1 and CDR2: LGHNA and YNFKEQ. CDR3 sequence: CASSQVDGYTF. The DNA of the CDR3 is TGTGCCAGCAGCCAAGTCGATGGCTACACCTTC.

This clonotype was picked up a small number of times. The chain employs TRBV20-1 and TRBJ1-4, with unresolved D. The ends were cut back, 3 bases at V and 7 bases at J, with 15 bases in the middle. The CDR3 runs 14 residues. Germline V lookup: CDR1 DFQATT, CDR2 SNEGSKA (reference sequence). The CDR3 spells CSARPPGIGEKLFF. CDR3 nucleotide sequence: TGCAGTGCTAGGCCACCCGGGATAGGTGAAAAACTGTTTTTT.

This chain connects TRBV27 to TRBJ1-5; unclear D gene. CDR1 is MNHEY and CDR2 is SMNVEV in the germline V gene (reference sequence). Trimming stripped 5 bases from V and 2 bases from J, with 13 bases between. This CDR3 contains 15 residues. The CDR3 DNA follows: TGTGCCAGCAGTCCCGGTCTGAGGGGCAATCAGCCCCAGCATTTT. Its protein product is CASSPGLRGNQPQHF.

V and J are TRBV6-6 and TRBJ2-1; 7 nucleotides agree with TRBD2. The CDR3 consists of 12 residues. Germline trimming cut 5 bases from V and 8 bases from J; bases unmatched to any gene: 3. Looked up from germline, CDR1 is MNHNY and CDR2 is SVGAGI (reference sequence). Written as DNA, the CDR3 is TGTGCCAGCAGTACTACTAGCGATGAGCAGTTCTTC. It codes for CASSTTSDEQFF.

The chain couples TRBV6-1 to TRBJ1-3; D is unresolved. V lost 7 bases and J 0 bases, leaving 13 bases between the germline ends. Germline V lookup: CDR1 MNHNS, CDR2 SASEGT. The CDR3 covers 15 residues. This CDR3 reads CASTSHSYSGNTIYF. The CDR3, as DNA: TGTGCCAGCACCAGTCACAGTTACTCTGGAAACACCATATATTTT.

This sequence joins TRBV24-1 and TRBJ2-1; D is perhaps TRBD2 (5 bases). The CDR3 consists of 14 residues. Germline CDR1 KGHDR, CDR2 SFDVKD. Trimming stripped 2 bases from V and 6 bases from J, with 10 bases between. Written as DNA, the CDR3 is TGTGCCACCAGTGATTGGAGGTCTAGCAATGAGCAGTTCTTC. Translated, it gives CATSDWRSSNEQFF.